The clone carrying this T cell receptor (beta chain) was counted between two and nine times. Its target is not known. The CDR3 has 13 residues. The germline V and J ends were trimmed by 2 bases and 8 bases, with 12 bases remaining between them. Germline assignment: CDR1 DFQATT and CDR2 SNEGSKA (reference sequence). This specimen belongs to a study of response to subunit inactivated influenza vaccine. Study-wide points: The authors suggested that every seasonal influenza vaccination recruits few new T cells.

MiXCR, applied by TCRdb to the RT-PCR reads, yields one record per CDR3 protein. The sample has more than 500,000 distinct CDR3 sequences, roughly 10% seen once. The same data also went into a second study, on T cells expressing NK-cell markers. From that paper: Making the TCR beta cDNA relied on 5'RACE template switching with UMIs. In five or six donors, dominant CD3+CD56+NKG2C+ clonotypes ranked among the top 10 CD8+ clonotypes.

The chain has TRBV20-1 and TRBJ2-2; D could derive from TRBD1 or TRBD2 (6 bases each). The receptor's source is a man aged 50 or older who received an inactivated influenza vaccine. The sequences come from PBMCs from blood, collected on the day of vaccination. The CDR3 coding sequence is TGCAGTGCTAGATCGGGGGCGCGTGGGGAGCTGTTTTTT. It encodes CSARSGARGELFF.